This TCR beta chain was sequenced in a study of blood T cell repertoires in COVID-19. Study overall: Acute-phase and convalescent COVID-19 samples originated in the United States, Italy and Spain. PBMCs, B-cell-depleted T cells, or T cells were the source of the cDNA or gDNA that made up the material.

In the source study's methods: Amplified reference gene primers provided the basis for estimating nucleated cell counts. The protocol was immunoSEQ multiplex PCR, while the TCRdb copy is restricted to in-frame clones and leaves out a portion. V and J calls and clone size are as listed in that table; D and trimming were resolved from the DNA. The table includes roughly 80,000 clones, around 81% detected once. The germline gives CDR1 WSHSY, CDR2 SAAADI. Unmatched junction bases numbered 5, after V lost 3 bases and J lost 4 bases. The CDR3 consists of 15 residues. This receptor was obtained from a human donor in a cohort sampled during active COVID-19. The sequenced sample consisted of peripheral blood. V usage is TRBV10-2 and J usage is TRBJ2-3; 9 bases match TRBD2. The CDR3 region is CASSESGGFSDTQYF. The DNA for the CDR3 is TGCGCCAGCAGTGAAAGCGGGGGGTTTTCAGATACGCAGTATTTT.